This T cell receptor (beta chain) was recorded in a study of technical replicates of blood from several donors. The CDR3 sequence is 12 residues long. Between the trimmed V and J ends, which lost 4 bases and 7 bases, there was a span of 9 bases. Per germline, CDR1 SGHRS and CDR2 YFSETQ. Generated by immunoSEQ multiplex PCR, the TCRdb table keeps only in-frame clones and is missing some. There are about 14,000 clones in the sample; approximately 80% occur only once, and roughly 12% lies in the top ten. The sample consisted of PBMCs. This TCR was recovered from a human donor in good health. This chain connects TRBV5-1 to TRBJ2-1; maybe TRBD2 (6 bases). The CDR3 region has the DNA TGCGCCAGCAGCCCTAGCGAAAATGAGCAGTTCTTC. Residues: CASSPSENEQFF.